This T cell receptor (beta chain) originates from a study of blood T cell repertoires in COVID-19 (TCRdb year 2020). About the study as a whole: Samples covering the acute and convalescent phases of COVID-19 were provided by collaborators in the United States, Italy and Spain. Sample metadata almost always included a de-identified subject ID, COVID-19 status, age in years and sex. The material from the prospective study consisted of cDNA or gDNA derived from T cells, B-cell-depleted T cells, or PBMCs. Deeply sampled blood TCRbeta repertoires from subjects exposed to, actively infected with, or recovered from COVID-19 were included in the dataset. The samples were drawn from two sources: the first 160 participants of the ongoing ImmuneRACE study, and 1,000 to 1,500 subjects contributed by 6 global collaborators. HLA class I and class II types, where available, came from metadata supplied by the sample provider rather than from assay-based typing. The repertoires were released in a freely available public database meant as a resource for research on the immune response to SARS-CoV-2. General conclusions and limits of the study: The quantity of clinical and demographic metadata differed by source and by participant and was supplied without curation.

In regard to this clone: Its antigen remains undetermined. It has no much larger one-base neighbor in the sample; base qualities were not kept.

The germline V gene (reference sequence) specifies PRHDT as CDR1 and FYEKMQ as CDR2. A distance of 16 bases separates the germline ends of V and J, which lose 6 bases and 2 bases respectively. The CDR3 spans 15 residues, from the cysteine through the phenylalanine. Just CDR3 DNA is preserved here, 45 bases in frame from base 1. One collaborating source in Seattle enrolled patients while the patients were actively infected and followed the patients over time throughout the course of disease. The collaborating institutions used their own protocols to collect whole blood in K2EDTA tubes. For TCRbeta analysis, collaborator samples were shipped as frozen whole blood, as isolated PBMCs, or as DNA extracted from either sample type. The immunoSEQ Assay, a bias-controlled multiplex PCR, was used to amplify TCRbeta CDR3 regions from genomic DNA. The source study handled its data this way. Nucleated cell counts per sample were estimated from amplification of reference gene primers within the assay. To quantify the absolute abundance of each unique TCRbeta CDR3 rearrangement, sequence reads were collapsed and filtered. For each sample, productive Simpson clonality was calculated as the square root of Simpson's diversity index across productive rearrangements. TCRdb re-hosts the immuneACCESS table, in-frame sequences only. Its copies lack some clones; in the studies checked, an unresolved V gene accounts for under half of them, and the cause for the rest is not known. That table supplies the V and J calls and clone size; D and trimming were determined from the DNA. The sample yields 300,000 to 400,000 clones; 89% were counted once. The top ten clonotypes cover 3% of the sample.

The source is a woman in her 30s with COVID-19, enrolled during active disease. The sample consisted of peripheral blood. The rearranged chain carries TRBV13 and TRBJ1-2, and possibly TRBD1, on 5 matching bases. The CDR3 amino acid sequence is: CASRSRGGTNYGYTF. The nucleotide sequence reads TGTGCCAGCAGATCACGCGGGGGGACGAACTATGGCTACACCTTC.